Below, one TCR beta chain is given with its context. Its antigen remains unknown. cDNA molecules, individually, were tagged with unique molecular identifiers. TCRdb re-called the 5' RACE reads with MiXCR, one entry per CDR3 protein. Altogether 55,000 to 65,000 distinct CDR3 sequences are present, under 15% being singletons, with the ten largest covering under 4.5%. This entry is derived from a study of early T cells in non-severe SARS-CoV-2 infection. Study-level background: It was bulk RNA from unsorted whole blood that was sequenced, and the chains were unpaired.

Findings and limits, study-wide: The VDJdb matching leaned toward anti-spike CD8 responses and overlooked private and CD4 specificities.

CDR1 is SEHNR and CDR2 is FQNEAQ in the germline V gene (reference sequence). Deletions cut 6 bases from V and 3 bases from J, with 11 bases between. The CDR3 spans 13 residues. Input material: whole blood. The chain employs TRBV7-9 and TRBJ1-1; TRBD1 might be the D (6 bases). The clonotype originates from an adult who was a healthcare worker with PCR-confirmed SARS-CoV-2 infection or an uninfected control (not recorded which). In DNA form, the CDR3 reads TGTGCCAGCAGTTGGGAGGGGGACACTGAAGCTTTCTTT. Residues: CASSWEGDTEAFF.